This entry describes one TCR beta chain. There is no known antigen for this receptor. No much larger clone is present one base from it, and per-base qualities are unavailable. The data originate from a study of CD4+ T cells in melanoma (dated 2022 in TCRdb). A note on the overall study: Neoantigen-specific CD4+ T cells in human melanoma were investigated in the study.

What the work shows at the level of the full study, not this receptor alone: Neoantigen-specific CD4+ T cells in melanoma were reported to show diverse differentiation states. Neoantigen-specific CD4+ T cells were reported to be correlated with the function of CD8+ T cells, macrophages and B cells.

As encoded in the germline V gene, CDR1 is SGHRS while CDR2 is YFSETQ. V and J are truncated by 1 base and 3 bases respectively, leaving an intervening sequence of 13 bases. From its cysteine to its phenylalanine, the CDR3 spans 15 amino acids. Just the 45-base CDR3 DNA is kept, in frame starting at base 1. Libraries were constructed by the immunoSEQ multiplex PCR assay. The table was pulled from immuneACCESS by TCRdb, which kept in-frame rearrangements only. Such tables lose some clones; where checked, under half of the loss comes from unresolved V genes, and the rest has no known cause. The sample table holds 110,000 to 150,000 clones, of which nearly 95% were seen once. Less than 2% of the sample belongs to the ten largest clones. The donors were melanoma patients.

The sequence derives from a human donor with melanoma. The rearrangement combines TRBV5-1 with TRBJ2-5, with TRBD1 tentatively as D gene (5 bases match). Here the CDR3 is given as CASSLNGATEETQYF. The DNA reads TGCGCCAGCAGCTTGAATGGGGCGACGGAAGAGACCCAGTACTTC.